This record looks at one TCR beta chain sequence and its context. Its target antigen remains unknown. The input lacks base qualities; no much larger clone sits a single base away. Library preparation employed the immunoSEQ multiplex PCR assay. Drawn from immuneACCESS, this table holds only the in-frame rearrangements with V and J called that TCRdb kept. Clones are partly lost; checked studies trace under half to an unresolved V gene and leave the rest unexplained. The sample has 75,000 to 80,000 clones on record, around 91% of them singletons. The ten largest clones take up 1.5% to 2% of the sample. The data were taken from a study of T cell changes during pregnancy in multiple sclerosis (dated by TCRdb to the late 2010s). In terms of the full investigation: The study looked at changes in the T cell repertoire across pregnancy in women with multiple sclerosis.

Germline trimming amounts to 4 bases on V and 7 bases on J, with 13 as the count of junction bases outside the gene matches. The CDR3, cysteine through phenylalanine, is 16 amino acids long. Only CDR3 DNA remains: 48 bases, in frame from the first base. From a lookup of the germline V gene, CDR1 and CDR2 are SGHTA and FQGTGA. The material was peripheral blood, obtained before pregnancy. The source is a female donor with multiple sclerosis, enrolled in a pregnancy study. The chain is encoded by TRBV7-3 joined to TRBJ1-5, with 7 central nucleotides matching TRBD1. The CDR3 reads as follows: CASSSRYNRGKQPQHF. The DNA sequence is given as TGTGCCAGCAGCTCAAGGTACAACAGGGGAAAACAGCCCCAGCATTTT.